The T cell receptor beta chain under discussion was sequenced for a study of PD-1 blockade in classical Hodgkin lymphoma (dated by TCRdb to 2019 to 2021). With regard to the full study: Nivolumab dosing was 3 mg/kg intravenously every 2 weeks, continuing until either disease progression or unacceptable toxicity. The study used CyTOF and TCR beta sequencing to define a peripheral blood immune signature of response to PD-1 blockade in classical Hodgkin lymphoma. General study outcomes and caveats: Lower diversity was observed in patients in whom nivolumab was started less than 1 year after ASCT, and these patients were excluded from later analyses so that confounding by immune reconstitution would be avoided. Baseline diversity similar to that of newly diagnosed patients was observed in trial patients achieving complete response, whereas significantly lower diversity was observed in partial responders and progressors. A significant rise by C4D1 was seen in CD4+ but not CD8+ TCR diversity (p=0.0027 vs p=0.16), with the rise being most apparent in complete responders (p=0.02). Baseline TCR diversity was reported to be lower in newly diagnosed patients than in healthy donors, and even lower in relapsed/refractory patients. Only a single clinical trial cohort was studied, and what caused the repertoire differences, possibly disease activity or prior therapy, remained undefined.

About this clone itself: No cognate antigen has been identified for it. No much larger clone is present one base from it, and per-base qualities are unavailable.

In light of the paper, this sample's time point label describes: cycle 2 day 1 (C2D1) of nivolumab. Every trial patient had relapsed following autologous stem cell transplantation, and prior brentuximab vedotin exposure was what differed among cohorts A, B and C. A total of fewer than 70 patients with relapsed/refractory classical Hodgkin lymphoma made up the trial cohort, and each patient's best overall response was complete response, partial response or progressive disease. Trial patients were treated with single-agent nivolumab in the multi-cohort phase II CheckMate 205 trial. An independent review committee assessed best overall response by applying the 2007 International Working Group response criteria. Trial PBMCs were obtained immediately prior to nivolumab initiation (C1D1) and on therapy at cycle 2 day 1 and cycle 4 day 1. After peripheral blood was drawn into 8 mL Vacutainer Cell Preparation Tubes, PBMCs were isolated by centrifugation and then cryopreserved.

The cysteine opens and the phenylalanine closes a CDR3 of 13 amino acids. Only CDR3 DNA remains: 39 bases, in frame from the first base. V drops 3 bases and J drops 3 bases, leaving 9 bases in between. CDR1 is given as MDHEN and CDR2 as SYDVKM, both from the germline V gene. The Qiagen DNeasy kit was used to extract genomic DNA both from unsorted PBMCs and from the negatively selected CD4+ and CD8+ fractions. TCR beta CDR3 regions were amplified by immunoSEQ multiplex PCR using primers annealing to V and J segments. A synthetic immune receptor repertoire was used to minimize amplification bias, and any residual bias was removed computationally once sequencing was done. The authors' analysis ran thus. Custom Python scripts were used to quantify repertoire diversity as the Shannon entropy index. Unsorted, CD4+ and CD8+ repertoires were examined separately, except in combined analyses, for which CD4+ and CD8+ sequences were merged in silico. A clone was considered expanded if an increase in frequency of at least 2-fold after treatment relative to C1D1 was found, and a pseudocount of 0.5 was applied to clones undetected at baseline. Singleton clones were defined as clones with 0 or 1 copy at C1D1, and non-singleton clones were defined as clones with 2 or more copies. Clones expanded in unsorted samples were assigned a CD4+, CD8+ or unknown annotation through matching of protein sequences in sorted samples from the same patient. Wilcoxon tests on paired samples were used to test changes in diversity from C1D1 to C4D1. TCRdb took over this immuneACCESS table, retaining in-frame rearrangements with V and J assigned. Such tables are incomplete; in checked studies, under half of the missing clones stem from an unresolved V gene, and the remainder is unexplained. V and J calls and clone size come straight from that table; D and trimming were deduced from the DNA. The sample data list about 90,000 clones, and 85% to 90% of these were observed just once. About 10% of the sample is held by the ten biggest clonotypes.

The rearranged chain carries TRBV28 and TRBJ2-7, with a tentative D gene TRBD2 over 6 matching bases. The sequence was obtained from a human donor with classical Hodgkin lymphoma. The sample consisted of peripheral blood mononuclear cells (PBMCs), taken before the second cycle of nivolumab. The DNA sequence is as follows: TGTGCCAGCAGTTTTTCGGGGGTCTACGAGCAGTACTTC. Its protein reads: CASSFSGVYEQYF.